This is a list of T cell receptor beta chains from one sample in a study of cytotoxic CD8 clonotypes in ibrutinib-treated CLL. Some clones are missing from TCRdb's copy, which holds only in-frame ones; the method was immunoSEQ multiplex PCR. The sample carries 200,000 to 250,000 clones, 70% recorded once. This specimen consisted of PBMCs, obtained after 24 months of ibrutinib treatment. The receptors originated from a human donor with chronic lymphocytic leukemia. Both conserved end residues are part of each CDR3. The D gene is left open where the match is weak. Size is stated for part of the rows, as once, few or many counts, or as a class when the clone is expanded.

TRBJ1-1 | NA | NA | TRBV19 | TGTGCCAGTAACGACCGGGGGAACACTGAAGCTTTCTTT | CASNDRGNTEAFF
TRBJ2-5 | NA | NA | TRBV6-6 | TGTGCCAGCACCGGGGAGACCCAGTACTTC | CASTGETQYF
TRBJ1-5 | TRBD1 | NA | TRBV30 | TGTGCCTGGAGTGTAGGACAGGGGGAACAGCCCCAGCATTTT | CAWSVGQGEQPQHF
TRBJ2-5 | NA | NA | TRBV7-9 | TGTGCCAGCAGCCCGGAGATGGGAGAGACCCAGTACTTC | CASSPEMGETQYF
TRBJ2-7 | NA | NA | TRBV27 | TGTGCCAGCAGTTTGGGACGGTTGACCTTCGGGTCGTACGAGCAGTACTTC | CASSLGRLTFGSYEQYF
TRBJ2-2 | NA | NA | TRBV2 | TGTGCCAGCAGGGCGGACACCGGGGAGCTGTTTTTT | CASRADTGELFF
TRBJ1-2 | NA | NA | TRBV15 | TGTGCCACCAGCAGAGACCGCCATAGCTACACCTTC | CATSRDRHSYTF
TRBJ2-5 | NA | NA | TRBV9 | TGTGCCAGCAGCGCAACTCAAGAGACCCAGTACTTC | CASSATQETQYF
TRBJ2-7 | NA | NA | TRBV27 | TGTGCCACCTCAACACTGAGCGGCTACGAGCAGTACTTC | CATSTLSGYEQYF
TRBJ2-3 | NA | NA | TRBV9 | TGTGCCAGCAGCGTAGATGGGGCCTCGACAGATACGCAGTATTTT | CASSVDGASTDTQYF
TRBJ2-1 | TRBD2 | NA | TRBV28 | TGTGCCAGCAGTTTAAGAACTAGCGGGACAAATGAGCAGTTCTTC | CASSLRTSGTNEQFF
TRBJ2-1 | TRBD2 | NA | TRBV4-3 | TGCGCCAGCAGCCAAGCCGGACTAGCGGGAGTCTTGGGTGAGCAGTTCTTC | CASSQAGLAGVLGEQFF
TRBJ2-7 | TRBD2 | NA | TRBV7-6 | TGTGCCAGCAGCTTAGGAGGGACTAGCGGGAGGGACGAGCAGTACTTC | CASSLGGTSGRDEQYF
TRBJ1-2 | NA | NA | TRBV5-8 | TGTGCCAGCAGCTCAGGGCTTAACTATGGCTACACCTTC | CASSSGLNYGYTF
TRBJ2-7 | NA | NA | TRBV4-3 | TGCGCCAGCAGCCAAGATAGCGGCTACGAGCAGTACTTC | CASSQDSGYEQYF
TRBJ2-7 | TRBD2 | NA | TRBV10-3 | TGTGCCATCAGTGGACTAGCGGGAGGTATGGGGCCTACCTACGAGCAGTACTTC | CAISGLAGGMGPTYEQYF
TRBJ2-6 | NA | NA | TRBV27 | TGTGCCAGCAGTGGGGGCCCTGGGGCCAACGTCCTGACTTTC | CASSGGPGANVLTF
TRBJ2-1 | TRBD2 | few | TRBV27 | TGTGCCAGCACCCGGGGGGAGCGGGAGAGAGATGAGCAGTTCTTC | CASTRGERERDEQFF
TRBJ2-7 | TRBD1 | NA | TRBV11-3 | TGTGCCAGCAGCTCGGGACAGGGGGGGGACGAGCAGTACTTC | CASSSGQGGDEQYF
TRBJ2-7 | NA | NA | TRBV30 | TGTGCCTGGTCCCCTAGCTCCTACGAGCAGTACTTC | CAWSPSSYEQYF
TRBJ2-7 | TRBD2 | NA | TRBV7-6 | TGTGCCAGCAGCTTAGGTAGCGGGAGTTCCGTTAGGGACGAGCAGTACTTC | CASSLGSGSSVRDEQYF
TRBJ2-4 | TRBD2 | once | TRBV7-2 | TGTGCCAGCAGATCTAGCGGGAGGGAGAGGGACATTCAGTACTTC | CASRSSGRERDIQYF
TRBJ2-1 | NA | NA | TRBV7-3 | TGTGCCAGCAGCACCGACACCAGCTCCTACAATGAGCAGTTCTTC | CASSTDTSSYNEQFF
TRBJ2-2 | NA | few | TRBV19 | TGTGCCAGTAGTATACCAGGGACCGGGGAGCTGTTTTTT | CASSIPGTGELFF
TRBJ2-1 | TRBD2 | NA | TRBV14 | TGTGCCAGCAGCCAAGGTAGCGGGAGGGAGCAGTTCTTC | CASSQGSGREQFF
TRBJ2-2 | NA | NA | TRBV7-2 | TGTGCCAGCAGCTCACTCTCGGGTGTGGACTTGTCCGGGGAGCTGTTTTTT | CASSSLSGVDLSGELFF
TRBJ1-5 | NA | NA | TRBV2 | TGTGCCAGCTCCCAAAGCAATCAGCCCCAGCATTTT | CASSQSNQPQHF
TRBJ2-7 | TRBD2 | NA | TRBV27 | TGTGCCAGCAGCTATAGGGGGACTAGCGGGAGTAACGAGCAGTACTTC | CASSYRGTSGSNEQYF
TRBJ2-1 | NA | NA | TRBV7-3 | TGTGCCAGCAGCTCTACCGGCTTCGGTGGCAATGAGCAGTTCTTC | CASSSTGFGGNEQFF
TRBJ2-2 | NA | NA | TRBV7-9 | TGTGCCGTGGGTTGGGAAACCACCACCGGGGAGCTGTTTTTT | CAVGWETTTGELFF
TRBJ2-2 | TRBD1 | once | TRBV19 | TGTGCCAGTAGTATAAGGGACAGGGGGTCCCCAAACACCGGGGAGCTGTTTTTT | CASSIRDRGSPNTGELFF
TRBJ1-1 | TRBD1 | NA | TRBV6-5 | TGTGCCAGCAGACCTACCCTGACAGGGGGGGTTTTCTTT | CASRPTLTGGVFF
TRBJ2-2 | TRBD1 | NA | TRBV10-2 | TGCGCCAGCGGGGACAGGTCAGGGGAGCTGTTTTTT | CASGDRSGELFF
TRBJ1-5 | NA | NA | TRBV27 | TGTGCCAGCAGCTTGGTTGGGGGGAAACAGCCCCAGCATTTT | CASSLVGGKQPQHF
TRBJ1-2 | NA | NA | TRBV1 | TGCACCAGCAGCTCGACGTACCCCTGGGGCTACACCTTC | CTSSSTYPWGYTF
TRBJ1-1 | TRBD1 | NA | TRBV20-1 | TGCAGTGCTGCGACAGGGGTGCGGGCTTTCTTT | CSAATGVRAFF
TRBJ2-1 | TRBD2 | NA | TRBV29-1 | TGCAGCGTTGAAAGCCGGACTAGCGGGATAGATGAGCAGTTCTTC | CSVESRTSGIDEQFF
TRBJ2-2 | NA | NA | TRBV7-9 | TGTGCCAGCAGCTATCCTCGCCCATCGAACACCGGGGAGCTGTTTTTT | CASSYPRPSNTGELFF
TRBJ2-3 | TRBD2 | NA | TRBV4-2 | TGTGCCAGCAGCCAAGATCCGGGACTAGGCACAGATACGCAGTATTTT | CASSQDPGLGTDTQYF
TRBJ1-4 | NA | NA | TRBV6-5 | TGTGCCAGCAGTTACTCGACTCACTTGGCTAATGAAAAACTGTTTTTT | CASSYSTHLANEKLFF
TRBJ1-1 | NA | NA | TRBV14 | TGTGCCAGCAGCCCACACCCATTCCGGACGCCCTCGAACACTGAAGCTTTCTTT | CASSPHPFRTPSNTEAFF
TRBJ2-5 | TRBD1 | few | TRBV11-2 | TGTGCCAGCAGCTCCGGGGACAGGGGTAGAGAGACCCAGTACTTC | CASSSGDRGRETQYF
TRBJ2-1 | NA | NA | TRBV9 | TGTGCCAGCAGCGTAGCCGGGACCGGGAATGAGCAGTTCTTC | CASSVAGTGNEQFF
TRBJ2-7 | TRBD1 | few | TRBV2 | TGTGCCACCCCGTGGGACAGGGAGTACGAGCAGTACTTC | CATPWDREYEQYF
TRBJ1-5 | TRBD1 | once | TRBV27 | TGTGCCAGCAGTGAGCGACAGGGGAGGAAGCCCCAGCATTTT | CASSERQGRKPQHF
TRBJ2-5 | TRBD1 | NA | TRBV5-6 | TGTGCCAGCAGCTTGGCATTTGGGACAGGGGCCCAAGAGACCCAGTACTTC | CASSLAFGTGAQETQYF